The T cell receptor beta chain under discussion was sequenced for a study of T-cell reconstitution after alpha-beta-depleted transplantation in children. This clonotype was picked up many times. The target antigen is unknown. Unique molecular identifiers were built into the TCRbeta library. TCRdb re-analysed the PCR reads in MiXCR, keeping a single row per CDR3 protein. The sample gives 220,000 or so distinct CDR3 sequences, roughly 8.2% of which show up once; 6.3% is in the top ten. The CDR3 runs 15 residues. V was shortened by 3 bases and J by 2 bases, with 11 bases between the two germline ends. CDR1 is DFQATT and CDR2 is SNEGSKA in the germline V gene (reference sequence). Study observations and caveats: One year post-transplant, T-cell counts and diversity were largely derived from T cells produced anew. Reports say that about two months after transplant, the alpha-beta T cells came out of several hundred graft clones that had expanded. Diversity of TCRbeta at day 60 was high in some patients, arising from surviving recipient T cells and thymic progenitors.

This receptor was identified in a male patient between 5 and 17 years old who had a stem cell transplant for acute lymphoblastic leukemia, so the T cells may come from the graft donor. J is TRBJ2-6 and V is TRBV20-1; TRBD1 might be the D (6 bases). Sample: PBMCs, mostly from graft donor cells, taken 180 days after TCRalphabeta/CD19-depleted stem cell transplant. The CDR3 sequence: CSARDSRTGANVLTF. CDR3 in DNA: TGCAGTGCTAGGGACAGTCGAACTGGGGCCAACGTCCTGACTTTC.